The 29 T cell receptor beta chains below were found in one sample sequenced in a study of T cell responses to AZD1222 COVID-19 vaccine. Clones were sequenced by immunoSEQ multiplex PCR, and TCRdb holds only the in-frame ones, with some missing. This sample has around 130,000 clones; more than 90% occur once, and the top ten carry approximately 2%. The source was peripheral blood, collected 28 days after the second AZD1222 dose. These TCRs come from an adult who received the AZD1222 COVID-19 vaccine.

This clone showed up just a few times. The V gene is TRBV15, the J gene TRBJ1-5; the D is unclear. Trimming took 1 base from V and 5 from J, leaving 9 bases between them. CDR3 length equals 14 residues. Germline assignment: CDR1 LNHNV and CDR2 YYDKDF (reference sequence). The CDR3 reads CATSRAWVDQPQHF. The CDR3 coding sequence is TGTGCCACCAGCAGAGCTTGGGTGGATCAGCCCCAGCATTTT.

This chain connects TRBV6-5 to TRBJ1-5; a possible D gene is TRBD1 (6 bases). The CDR3 is 15 residues long. V dropped 0 bases and J dropped 4 bases, with 10 bases sitting between them. Per the germline V gene, CDR1 is MNHEY and CDR2 is SVGAGI. The CDR3 loop reads CASSYSGQGNQPQHF. In DNA form, the CDR3 reads TGTGCCAGCAGTTACTCCGGGCAGGGGAATCAGCCCCAGCATTTT.

This clone appeared a single time. V and J are TRBV9 and TRBJ1-1; 11 nucleotides agree with TRBD1. The CDR3 is made up of 15 amino acids. Trimming removed 4 bases from V and 5 bases from J; junction bases left unmatched: 7. In germline, CDR1 is SGDLS, CDR2 YYNGEE. In DNA, the CDR3 is TGTGCCAGCAGCCCGTGGGACAGGGGGGATACTGAAGCTTTCTTT. Translated, it gives CASSPWDRGDTEAFF.

V usage is TRBV5-1 and J usage is TRBJ2-2; 11 bases are shared with TRBD2. Germline CDR1 SGHRS, CDR2 YFSETQ. The ends lost 4 bases at V and 6 bases at J; junction bases unmatched: 5. This CDR3 spans 15 amino acids. In nucleotides, the CDR3 is TGCGCCAGCAGCCTTACTAGCGGGAGAGCCGGGGAGCTGTTTTTT. Amino acids: CASSLTSGRAGELFF.

This chain connects TRBV6-6 to TRBJ2-2; D tentatively reads TRBD1 or TRBD2 (5 bases each). V was shortened by 6 bases and J by 5 bases, with 13 bases between the two germline ends. Germline values: CDR1 MNHNY, CDR2 SVGAGI (reference sequence). The CDR3 is 14 residues long. This chain's CDR3 is CASRNGAGTGELFF. CDR3 DNA sequence: TGTGCCAGCAGGAACGGGGCCGGAACCGGGGAGCTGTTTTTT.

The rearrangement uses TRBV19 and TRBJ2-1; TRBD1 is a possible D gene (6 bases). The CDR3 has 14 amino acids. V was pared by 5 bases and J by 5 bases, with 13 bases between. Germline CDR1 reads LNHDA; CDR2 reads SQIVND (reference sequence). CDR3 coding DNA: TGTGCCAGTAGTTTGGACAGTTATAACAATGAGCAGTTCTTC. Residues: CASSLDSYNNEQFF.

The gene calls are TRBV30 and TRBJ1-1, with 8 positions matching TRBD1. Losses at the gene ends were 3 bases for V and 11 bases for J; bases not matched to a gene: 14. Germline V CDR1 and CDR2: GTSNPN, SVGIG (reference sequence). The CDR3 runs 14 residues. This chain's CDR3 is CAWRRPGGGRGAFF. CDR3 nucleotide sequence: TGTGCCTGGAGGAGGCCAGGGGGCGGCCGGGGGGCTTTCTTT.

The chain is built from TRBV5-5 and TRBJ2-5; 10 positions match TRBD2. The CDR3 length is 17 residues. Unmatched junction bases numbered 10, after V lost 0 bases and J lost 5 bases. Germline-derived CDR1 and CDR2 are SGHKS and YYEKEE (reference sequence). The CDR3 spells CASSLASGSGGVETQYF. The CDR3 DNA sequence: TGTGCCAGCAGCTTGGCTAGCGGGAGTGGCGGCGTTGAGACCCAGTACTTC.

As for this clone: Its ends do not fully match the called genes, so a read error is possible. The CDR3 DNA reads TGCGCCAGCAGGCCCACAGGGGCCGTGATTGGTGAACAACTGTTTTTT. Amino acid sequence: CASRPTGAVIGEQLFF. The chain combines TRBV4-1 with TRBJ1-4, with 7 positions matching TRBD1. The CDR3 runs to 16 residues. Germline V lookup: CDR1 MGHRA, CDR2 YSYEKL.

The J gene is TRBJ1-2, the V gene TRBV7-9; possibly TRBD1 for D (5 bases). V dropped 2 bases and J dropped 2 bases, with 12 bases sitting between them. The CDR3 totals 15 residues. The germline CDR1 and CDR2 sequences are SEHNR and FQNEAQ (reference sequence). The CDR3 sequence is CASSLSAGRNYGYTF. The CDR3 bases are TGTGCCAGCAGCTTAAGTGCGGGACGGAACTATGGCTACACCTTC.

The V gene is TRBV9, the J gene TRBJ2-3; 13 bases are a match to TRBD2. Germline CDR1 is SGDLS and CDR2 is YYNGEE. The CDR3 totals 17 residues. Trimming cost V 0 bases and J 6 bases; bases outside gene matches: 7. CDR3 protein: CASSVVTGTSGTDTQYF. The CDR3 region has the DNA TGTGCCAGCAGCGTAGTGACCGGGACTAGCGGGACGGATACGCAGTATTTT.

The count of this clone is one. The CDR3 sequence: CASTGTGVRYGYTF. The CDR3 DNA follows: TGTGCCAGCACCGGGACAGGGGTACGCTATGGCTACACCTTC. This chain uses TRBV2 with TRBJ1-2; TRBD1 matches 10 bases. The CDR3 loop spans 14 amino acids. In germline, CDR1 is SNHLY, CDR2 FYNNEI. With V trimmed by 7 bases and J by 4 bases, 6 bases remained unmatched. Complete variable domain (other parts from reference TRBV2 and TRBJ1-2): EPEVTQTPSHQVTQMGQEVILRCVPISNHLYFYWYRQILGQKVEFLVSFYNNEISEKSEIFDDQFSVERPDGSNFTLKIRSTKLEDSAMYFCASTGTGVRYGYTFGSGTRLTVV.

The chain is built from TRBV19 and TRBJ2-1; D gene uncertain. The germline V and J ends were trimmed by 10 bases and 3 bases, with 13 bases remaining between them. Germline assignment: CDR1 LNHDA and CDR2 SQIVND (reference sequence). CDR3 length equals 13 residues. CDR3 sequence: CATGIVSYNEQFF. The CDR3 DNA reads as TGTGCCACTGGTATCGTGAGCTACAATGAGCAGTTCTTC.

The CDR3, as DNA: TGTGCCAGCAGCCAGGACAGCATTAGCAATCAGCCCCAGCATTTT. This encodes CASSQDSISNQPQHF. The J gene is TRBJ1-5, the V gene TRBV3-1 (or the pseudogene TRBV3-2); maybe TRBD1 (6 bases). There are 15 residues in the CDR3. Trimming took 3 bases from V and 0 from J, leaving 9 bases between them. Per germline, CDR1 LGHDT and CDR2 YNNKEL (reference sequence).

V usage is TRBV6-1 and J usage is TRBJ2-3; D is unclear. The CDR3 length is 13 residues. V gave up 3 bases and J gave up 4 bases, with 8 bases separating them. Germline CDR1 reads MNHNS; CDR2 reads SASEGT. The CDR3 spells CASSDTSADTQYF. The CDR3 DNA follows: TGTGCCAGCAGTGATACCTCGGCAGATACGCAGTATTTT.

This clone was recorded once. V and J are TRBV15 and TRBJ1-4; 7 bases match TRBD1. Per the germline V gene, CDR1 is LNHNV and CDR2 is YYDKDF (reference sequence). The CDR3 loop spans 17 amino acids. With V trimmed by 5 bases and J by 8 bases, 17 bases remained unmatched. CDR3 region: CATSGPTGTGRWEKLFF. CDR3 coding DNA: TGTGCCACCAGCGGCCCGACAGGGACGGGGCGGTGGGAAAAACTGTTTTTT.

This clone was counted a single time. This rearrangement joins TRBV7-8 to TRBJ1-5; possible D gene TRBD1, 6 bases. V lost 8 bases, J lost 2 bases, and 16 bases lay in between. This CDR3 contains 15 residues. Per the germline V gene, CDR1 is SGHVS and CDR2 is FQNEAQ. CDR3 sequence (DNA): TGTGCCAGCCGGAGGGACATCGAGGGCAATCAGCCCCAGCATTTT. This sequence encodes CASRRDIEGNQPQHF.

The V call is TRBV3-1 (or the pseudogene TRBV3-2), the J call TRBJ1-5; D is unresolved. Germline V gives CDR1 LGHDT, CDR2 YNNKEL (reference sequence). The V and J ends lost 1 base and 4 bases respectively, with 8 bases between them. This CDR3 has 14 residues. The CDR3 DNA follows: TGTGCCAGCAGCCAAGGACTAAGGAATCAGCCCCAGCATTTT. It translates to CASSQGLRNQPQHF.

The CDR3 region is CSVAPGQGARTEAFF. The CDR3 DNA follows: TGCAGCGTTGCCCCGGGACAGGGGGCCCGGACTGAAGCTTTCTTT. The V and J genes are TRBV29-1 and TRBJ1-1; 12 bases match TRBD1. From germline, CDR1 is SQVTM and CDR2 ANQGSEA. The trim removed 4 bases at V and 5 bases at J, leaving 8 bases unmatched. The CDR3 runs to 15 residues. The complete variable domain, with remaining parts taken from reference TRBV29-1 and TRBJ1-1, reads SAVISQKPSRDICQRGTSLTIQCQVDSQVTMMFWYRQQPGQSLTLIATANQGSEATYESGFVIDKFPISRPNLTFSTLTVSNMSPEDSSIYLCSVAPGQGARTEAFFGQGTRLTVV.

This sequence joins TRBV28 and TRBJ1-1; D is uncertain. Germline V gene lookup returns CDR1 MDHEN and CDR2 SYDVKM. Deletions cut 3 bases from V and 3 bases from J, with 11 bases between. This CDR3 is built from 14 residues. The CDR3 loop reads CASSLRRSHTEAFF. The DNA of the CDR3 is TGTGCCAGCAGTTTGAGGAGGAGTCACACTGAAGCTTTCTTT.

V and J are TRBV6-5 and TRBJ1-1; D may be TRBD1 (5 bases). V was shortened by 6 bases and J by 5 bases, with 19 bases between the two germline ends. The CDR3 sequence is 15 residues long. Germline loops: CDR1 MNHEY, CDR2 SVGAGI. The CDR3, as DNA: TGTGCCAGCAGCCATGGGGGGGGAGGGAATACTGAAGCTTTCTTT. Protein sequence: CASSHGGGGNTEAFF.

V and J are TRBV10-3 and TRBJ1-3; D is ambiguous. Germline CDR1 reads ENHRY; CDR2 reads SYGVKD. The CDR3 loop spans 13 amino acids. V shed 4 bases and J shed 3 bases, with 7 bases lying between them. The chain's CDR3 is CAISGGVGNTIYF. CDR3 DNA sequence: TGTGCCATCAGTGGAGGTGTTGGAAACACCATATATTTT.

V usage is TRBV6-5 and J usage is TRBJ1-1; tentatively, D is TRBD1 (5 bases). Germline CDR1 is MNHEY and CDR2 is SVGAGI. CDR3 length equals 11 residues. The ends were cut back, 10 bases at V and 11 bases at J, with 17 bases in the middle. CDR3 residues: CATSYSPGAFF. CDR3 in DNA: TGTGCCACCAGCTACAGCCCAGGGGCTTTCTTT.

The chain links TRBV21-1 to TRBJ1-6. TRBV21-1 is flagged as a pseudogene. The CDR3 runs to 13 residues. CDR3 protein: CASPPFYNSPLHF. The CDR3 DNA is TGTGCCAGCCCCCCCTTTTATAATTCACCCCTCCACTTT.

The chain uses TRBV18 and TRBJ2-1; D remains unclear. V was clipped by 5 bases and J by 10 bases, with 15 bases between them. CDR1 KGHSH and CDR2 LQKENI come from the germline V gene. This CDR3 contains 13 residues. In DNA, the CDR3 is TGTGCCAGCTCAGGTCCTCAGCTCGGGGAGCAGTTCTTC. Its translation is CASSGPQLGEQFF. The variable domain in full, completed from reference TRBV18 and TRBJ2-1, reads NAGVMQNPRHLVRRRGQEARLRCSPMKGHSHVYWYRQLPEEGLKFMVYLQKENIIDESGMPKERFSAEFPKEGPSILRIQQVVRGDSAAYFCASSGPQLGEQFFGPGTRLTVL.

The V and J genes are TRBV5-5 and TRBJ1-2; TRBD1 is a possible D gene (5 bases). This CDR3 has 15 residues. Germline V gene sequence: CDR1 SGHKS, CDR2 YYEKEE (reference sequence). Trimming left V 6 bases short and J 4 bases short, with 19 bases between. CDR3 loop: CASTPSGLSGYGYTF. DNA of the CDR3: TGTGCCAGCACCCCATCGGGGCTATCGGGCTATGGCTACACCTTC.

The chain uses TRBV28 and TRBJ2-4; D possibly corresponds to TRBD1 (6 bases). CDR1 is MDHEN, CDR2 SYDVKM, per germline. Trimming took off 1 base at V and 14 bases at J, with 12 bases between the two ends. The CDR3 covers 12 residues. CDR3 in DNA: TGTGCCAGCAGTTTATCGGACAGAGAAGAGTACTTC. The encoded protein is CASSLSDREEYF.

This clone was observed once. J is TRBJ1-2 and V is TRBV5-1; TRBD1 matches at 8 bases. Germline CDR1 is SGHRS and CDR2 is YFSETQ. This CDR3 has 15 amino acids. The trim removed 0 bases at V and 6 bases at J, leaving 7 bases unmatched. CDR3 amino acids: CASSLVLQGANGYTF. The CDR3 DNA is TGCGCCAGCAGCTTGGTACTGCAGGGGGCGAATGGCTACACCTTC.

The CDR3 DNA reads TGCGCCAGCAGTTCTTACGACAGGGGCGCTGGCTACACCTTC. Protein product: CASSSYDRGAGYTF. V is TRBV10-2 and J is TRBJ1-2, with 8 bases identical to TRBD1. V was clipped by 5 bases and J by 7 bases; unmatched bases: 9. The CDR3 is 14 residues long. CDR1 and CDR2 (germline): WSHSY, SAAADI.